This T cell receptor beta chain was profiled in a study of blood T cell repertoires in COVID-19. The wider study: COVID-19 samples from acute and convalescent phases originated in the United States, Italy and Spain.

The Seattle patients, enrolled during active infection, were followed longitudinally. Per the original data handling: For nucleated cells, counts were estimated from reference gene primer amplification. The protocol was immunoSEQ multiplex PCR, while the TCRdb copy is restricted to in-frame clones and leaves out a portion. V and J calls and clone size are those listed in that table; D and trimming were worked out from the DNA. The data contain some 200,000 clones, 85% of them singletons. This clone appeared once. This CDR3 has 15 amino acids. From germline, CDR1 is MNHNS and CDR2 SASEGT. J lost 1 base, V lost 1 base, and 0 bases had no gene match.

The chain has TRBV6-1 and TRBJ2-3, with 9 bases fitting TRBD2. The TCR comes from a woman between 65 and 79 years old with COVID-19, enrolled during active disease. Sequencing was performed on peripheral blood. CDR3 in DNA: TGTGCCAGCAGTGAAGAGCGGGGGGGCACAGATACGCAGTATTTT. It yields the protein CASSEERGGTDTQYF.